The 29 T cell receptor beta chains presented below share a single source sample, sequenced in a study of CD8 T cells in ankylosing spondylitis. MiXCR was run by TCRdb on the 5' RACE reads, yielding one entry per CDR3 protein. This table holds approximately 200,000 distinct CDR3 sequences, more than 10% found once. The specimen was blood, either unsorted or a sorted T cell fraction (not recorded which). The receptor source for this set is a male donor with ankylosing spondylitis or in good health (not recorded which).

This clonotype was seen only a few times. Here the CDR3 DNA reads TGCGCCAGCACCGAACACCCGAACACTGAAGCTTTCTTT. Its translation is CASTEHPNTEAFF. V and J are TRBV10-2 and TRBJ1-1, with D hard to call. Germline V gives CDR1 WSHSY, CDR2 SAAADI. The CDR3 length is 13 residues. Trimming removed 7 bases at V and 1 base at J, with 10 bases between.

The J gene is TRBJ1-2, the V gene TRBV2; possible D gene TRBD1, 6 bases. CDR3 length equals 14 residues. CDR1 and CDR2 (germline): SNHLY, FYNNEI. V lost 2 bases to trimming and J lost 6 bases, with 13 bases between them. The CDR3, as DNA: TGTGCCAGCAGTGAATGGGGGCGAGGAGATGGCTACACCTTC. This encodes CASSEWGRGDGYTF.

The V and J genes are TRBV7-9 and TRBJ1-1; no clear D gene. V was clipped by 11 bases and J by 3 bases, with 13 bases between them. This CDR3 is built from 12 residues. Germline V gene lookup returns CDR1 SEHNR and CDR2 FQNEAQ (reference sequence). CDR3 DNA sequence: TGTGCCGTCTCCGGAGGGTACACTGAAGCTTTCTTT. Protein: CAVSGGYTEAFF.

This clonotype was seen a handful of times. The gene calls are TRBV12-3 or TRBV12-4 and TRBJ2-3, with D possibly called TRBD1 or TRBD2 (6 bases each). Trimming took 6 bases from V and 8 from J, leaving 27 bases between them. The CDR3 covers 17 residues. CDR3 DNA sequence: TGTGCCAGCAGCTCCCCGATGAGGGGCGGGACAAGTCCTACGCAGTATTTT. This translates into CASSSPMRGGTSPTQYF.

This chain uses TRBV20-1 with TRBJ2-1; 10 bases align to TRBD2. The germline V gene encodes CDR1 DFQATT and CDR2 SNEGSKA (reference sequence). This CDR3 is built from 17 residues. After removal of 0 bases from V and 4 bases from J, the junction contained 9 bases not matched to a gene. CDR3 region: CSARDPSGGYFYNEQFF. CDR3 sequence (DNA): TGCAGTGCTAGAGACCCTAGCGGGGGCTACTTTTACAATGAGCAGTTCTTC.

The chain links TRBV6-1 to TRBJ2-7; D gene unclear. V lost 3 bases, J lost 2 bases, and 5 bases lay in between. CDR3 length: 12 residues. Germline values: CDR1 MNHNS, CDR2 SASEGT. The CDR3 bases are TGTGCCAGCAGTGAGGCAGCCTACGAGCAGTACTTC. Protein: CASSEAAYEQYF.

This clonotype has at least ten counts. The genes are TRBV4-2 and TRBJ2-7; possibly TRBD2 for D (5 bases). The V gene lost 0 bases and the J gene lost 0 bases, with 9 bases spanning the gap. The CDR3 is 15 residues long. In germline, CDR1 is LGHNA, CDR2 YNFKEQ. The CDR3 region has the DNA TGTGCCAGCAGCCAAGATATAGGACTCTCCTACGAGCAGTACTTC. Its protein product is CASSQDIGLSYEQYF.

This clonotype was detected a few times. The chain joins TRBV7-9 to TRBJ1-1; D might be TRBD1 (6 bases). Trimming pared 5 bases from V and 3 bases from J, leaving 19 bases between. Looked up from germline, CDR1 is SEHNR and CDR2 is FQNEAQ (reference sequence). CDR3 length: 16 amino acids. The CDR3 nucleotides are TGTGCCAGCAGCGAGAGGTGGGGGGCCATAGACACTGAAGCTTTCTTT. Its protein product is CASSERWGAIDTEAFF.

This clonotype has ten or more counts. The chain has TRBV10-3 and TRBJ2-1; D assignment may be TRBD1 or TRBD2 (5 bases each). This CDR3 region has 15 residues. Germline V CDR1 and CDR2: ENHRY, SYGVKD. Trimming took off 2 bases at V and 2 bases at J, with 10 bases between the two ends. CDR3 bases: TGTGCCATCAGTGAGGGGACGGCCCCCTACAATGAGCAGTTCTTC. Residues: CAISEGTAPYNEQFF.

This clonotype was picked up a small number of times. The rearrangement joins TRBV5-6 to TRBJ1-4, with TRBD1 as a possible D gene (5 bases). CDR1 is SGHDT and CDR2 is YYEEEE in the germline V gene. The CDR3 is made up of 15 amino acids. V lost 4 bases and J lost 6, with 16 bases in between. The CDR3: CASSQAGLVDEKLFF. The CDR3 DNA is TGTGCCAGCAGCCAGGCAGGGCTTGTGGATGAAAAACTGTTTTTT.

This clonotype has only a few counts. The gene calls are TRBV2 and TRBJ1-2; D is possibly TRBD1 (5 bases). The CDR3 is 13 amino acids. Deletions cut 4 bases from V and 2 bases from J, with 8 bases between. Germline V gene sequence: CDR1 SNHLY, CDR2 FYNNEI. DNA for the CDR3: TGTGCCAGCAGTGGGGGGGTCAACTATGGCTACACCTTC. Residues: CASSGGVNYGYTF.

CDR3 DNA: TGTGCCAGCAGTCCCTCCGGGGGGACACAAGAGACCCAGTACTTC. Translated, it gives CASSPSGGTQETQYF. The chain carries TRBV12-3 or TRBV12-4 and TRBJ2-5; D might be TRBD2 (7 bases). V dropped 5 bases and J dropped 2 bases, with 15 bases sitting between them. The CDR3 runs 15 residues.

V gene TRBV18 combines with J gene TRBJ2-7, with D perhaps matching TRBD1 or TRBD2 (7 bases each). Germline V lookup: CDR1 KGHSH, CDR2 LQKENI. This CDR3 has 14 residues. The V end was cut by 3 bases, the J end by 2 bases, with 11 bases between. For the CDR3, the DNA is TGTGCCAGCTCACCGGGGGGGACAGCCTACGAGCAGTACTTC. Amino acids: CASSPGGTAYEQYF.

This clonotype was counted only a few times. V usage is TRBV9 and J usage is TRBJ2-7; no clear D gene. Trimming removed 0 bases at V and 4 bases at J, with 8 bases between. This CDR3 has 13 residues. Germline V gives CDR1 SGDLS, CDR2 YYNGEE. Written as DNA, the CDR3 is TGTGCCAGCAGCGTAGGTCCAATATACGAGCAGTACTTC. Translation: CASSVGPIYEQYF. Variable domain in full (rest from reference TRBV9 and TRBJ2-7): DSGVTQTPKHLITATGQRVTLRCSPRSGDLSVYWYQQSLDQGLQFLIQYYNGEERAKGNILERFSAQQFPDLHSELNLSSLELGDSALYFCASSVGPIYEQYFGPGTRLTVT.

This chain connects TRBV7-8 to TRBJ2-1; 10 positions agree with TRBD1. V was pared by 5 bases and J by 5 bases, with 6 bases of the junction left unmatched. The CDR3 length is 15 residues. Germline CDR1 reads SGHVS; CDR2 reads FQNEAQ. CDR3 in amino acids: CASSEGQGIHNEQFF. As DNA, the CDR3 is TGTGCCAGCAGCGAGGGACAGGGGATCCACAATGAGCAGTTCTTC.

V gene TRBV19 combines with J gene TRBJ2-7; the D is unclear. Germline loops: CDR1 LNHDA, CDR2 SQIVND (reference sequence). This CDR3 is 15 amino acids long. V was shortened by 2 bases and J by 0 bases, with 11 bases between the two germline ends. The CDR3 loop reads CASSINDGPSYEQYF. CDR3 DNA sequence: TGTGCCAGTAGTATAAACGACGGCCCCTCCTACGAGCAGTACTTC.

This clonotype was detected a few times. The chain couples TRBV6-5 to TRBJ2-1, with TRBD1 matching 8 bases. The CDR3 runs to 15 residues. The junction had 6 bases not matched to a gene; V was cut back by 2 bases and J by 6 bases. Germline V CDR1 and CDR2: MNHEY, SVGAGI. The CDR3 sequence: CASSYLQGASNEQFF. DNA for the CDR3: TGTGCCAGCAGTTACCTCCAGGGGGCAAGCAATGAGCAGTTCTTC.

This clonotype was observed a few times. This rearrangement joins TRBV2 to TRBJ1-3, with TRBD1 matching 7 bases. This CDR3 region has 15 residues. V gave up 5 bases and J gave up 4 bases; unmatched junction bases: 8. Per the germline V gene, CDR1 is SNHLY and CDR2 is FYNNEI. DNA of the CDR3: TGTGCCAGCAGTCCCCCAGGGGGAGGAGGAAACACCATATATTTT. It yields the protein CASSPPGGGGNTIYF.

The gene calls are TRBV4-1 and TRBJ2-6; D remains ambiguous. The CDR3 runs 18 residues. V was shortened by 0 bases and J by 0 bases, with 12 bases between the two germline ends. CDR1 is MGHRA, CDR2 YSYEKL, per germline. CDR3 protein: CASSQDTYQVSGANVLTF. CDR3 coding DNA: TGCGCCAGCAGCCAAGATACTTACCAGGTCTCTGGGGCCAACGTCCTGACTTTC.

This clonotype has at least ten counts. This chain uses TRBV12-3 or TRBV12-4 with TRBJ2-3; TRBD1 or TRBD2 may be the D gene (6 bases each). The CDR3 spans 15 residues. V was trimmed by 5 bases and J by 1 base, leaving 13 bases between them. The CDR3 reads CASSPLEGGTDTQYF. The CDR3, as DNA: TGTGCCAGCAGTCCCCTGGAGGGGGGCACAGATACGCAGTATTTT.

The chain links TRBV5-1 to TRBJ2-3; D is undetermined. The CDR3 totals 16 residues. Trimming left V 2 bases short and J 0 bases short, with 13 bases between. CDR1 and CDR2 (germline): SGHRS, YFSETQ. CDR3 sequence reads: CASSFVSGRSTDTQYF. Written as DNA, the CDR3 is TGCGCCAGCAGCTTTGTTAGTGGCAGAAGCACAGATACGCAGTATTTT. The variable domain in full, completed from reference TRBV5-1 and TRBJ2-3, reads KAGVTQTPRYLIKTRGQQVTLSCSPISGHRSVSWYQQTPGQGLQFLFEYFSETQRNKGNFPGRFSGRQFSNSRSEMNVSTLELGDSALYLCASSFVSGRSTDTQYFGPGTRLTVL.

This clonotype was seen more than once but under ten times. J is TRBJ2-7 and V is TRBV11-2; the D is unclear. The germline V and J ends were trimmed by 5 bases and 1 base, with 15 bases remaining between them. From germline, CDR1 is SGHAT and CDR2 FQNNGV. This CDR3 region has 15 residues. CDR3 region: CASSPTTGLSYEQYF. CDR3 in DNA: TGTGCCAGCAGCCCGACGACGGGCCTATCCTACGAGCAGTACTTC. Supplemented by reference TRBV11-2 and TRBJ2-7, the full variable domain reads EAGVAQSPRYKIIEKRQSVAFWCNPISGHATLYWYQQILGQGPKLLIQFQNNGVVDDSQLPKDRFSAERLKGVDSTLKIQPAKLEDSAVYLCASSPTTGLSYEQYFGPGTRLTVT.

CDR3 residues: CASSHPGTGLPRELFF. In DNA form, the CDR3 reads TGTGCCAGCAGCCATCCCGGGACAGGGCTTCCTCGGGAGCTGTTTTTT. The chain is built from TRBV3-1 and TRBJ2-2, with TRBD1 matching 9 bases. From germline, CDR1 is LGHDT and CDR2 YNNKEL (reference sequence). The V gene end was trimmed by 3 bases and the J gene end by 9 bases; junction bases not matched to a gene: 11. This CDR3 spans 16 amino acids.

CDR3 sequence: CSARDLAGEPYF. Written as DNA, the CDR3 is TGCAGTGCTAGAGATCTAGCGGGTGAGCCGTATTTT. The chain has TRBV20-1 and TRBJ2-3; 8 nucleotides line up with TRBD2. This CDR3 spans 12 amino acids. The junction had 7 bases not matched to a gene; V was cut back by 0 bases and J by 14 bases. Germline values: CDR1 DFQATT, CDR2 SNEGSKA (reference sequence).

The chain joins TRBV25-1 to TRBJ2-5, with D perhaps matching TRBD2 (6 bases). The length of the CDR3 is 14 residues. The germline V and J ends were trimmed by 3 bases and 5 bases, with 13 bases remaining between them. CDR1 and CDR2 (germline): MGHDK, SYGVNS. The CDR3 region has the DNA TGTGCCAGCAGTGACGACCCGGCGGGGGAGACCCAGTACTTC. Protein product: CASSDDPAGETQYF.

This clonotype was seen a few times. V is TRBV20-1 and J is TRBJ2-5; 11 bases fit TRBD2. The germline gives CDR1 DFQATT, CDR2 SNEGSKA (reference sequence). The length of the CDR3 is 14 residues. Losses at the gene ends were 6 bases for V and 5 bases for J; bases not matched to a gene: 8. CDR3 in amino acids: CSAPGTSGVETQYF. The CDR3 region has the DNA TGCAGTGCCCCAGGGACTAGCGGCGTGGAGACCCAGTACTTC.

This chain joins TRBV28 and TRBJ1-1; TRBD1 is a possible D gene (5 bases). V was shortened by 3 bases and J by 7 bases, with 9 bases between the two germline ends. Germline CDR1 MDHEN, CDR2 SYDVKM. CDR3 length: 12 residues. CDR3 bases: TGTGCCAGCAGTTTCGACAGCCTTGAAGCTTTCTTT. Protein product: CASSFDSLEAFF.

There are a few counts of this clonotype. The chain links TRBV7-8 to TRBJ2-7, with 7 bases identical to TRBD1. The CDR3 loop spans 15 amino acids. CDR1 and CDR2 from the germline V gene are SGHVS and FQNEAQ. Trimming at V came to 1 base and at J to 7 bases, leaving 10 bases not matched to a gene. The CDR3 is CASSLVETGVGEQYF. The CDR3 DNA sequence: TGTGCCAGCAGCTTAGTGGAAACAGGGGTGGGTGAGCAGTACTTC.

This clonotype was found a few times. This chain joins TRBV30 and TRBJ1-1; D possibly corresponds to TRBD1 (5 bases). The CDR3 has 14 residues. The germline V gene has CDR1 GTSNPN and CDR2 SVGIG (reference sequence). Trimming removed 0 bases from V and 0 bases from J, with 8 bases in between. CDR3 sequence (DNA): TGTGCCTGGAGTGTTTCGGGACTGAACACTGAAGCTTTCTTT. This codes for CAWSVSGLNTEAFF.